The 11 T cell receptor beta chains listed next were all sequenced from one sample in a study of molecular identifiers for immune sequencing clone quantification. One entry per CDR3 protein results from TCRdb running MiXCR on the PCR reads. The data hold under 650,000 distinct CDR3 sequences, with about 20% observed a single time. The sequenced sample was naive CD8+ T cells from blood, with Jurkat cell RNA spiked in. Subset in this sample: FACS-sorted CD8+CD4-CCR7+CD45RA+ naive T cells. The receptors were sampled from a human donor in good health. Some libraries in this study had Jurkat cell RNA spiked in.

This clonotype occurred a few times. The V call is TRBV19, the J call TRBJ2-2, with TRBD1 as a possible D gene (6 bases). Between the trimmed V and J ends, which lost 3 bases and 5 bases, there was a span of 16 bases. Germline CDR1 reads LNHDA; CDR2 reads SQIVND (reference sequence). The CDR3 loop spans 16 amino acids. CDR3 DNA: TGTGCCAGTAGTATCTTTCTAAACAGGGATACCGGGGAGCTGTTTTTT. As protein: CASSIFLNRDTGELFF.

This clonotype was recorded many times. The chain couples TRBV20-1 to TRBJ2-7, with 9 bases matching TRBD1. J lost 4 bases, V lost 4 bases, and 8 bases had no gene match. In germline, CDR1 is DFQATT, CDR2 SNEGSKA (reference sequence). The CDR3 is 14 amino acids. The CDR3 reads CSAMPGQGNYEQYF. The CDR3 nucleotides read TGCAGTGCTATGCCGGGACAGGGTAATTACGAGCAGTACTTC.

This clonotype came up a few times. V is TRBV5-1 and J is TRBJ2-2, with a weak D call TRBD1 (6 bases). Germline CDR1 SGHRS, CDR2 YFSETQ. V lost 4 bases and J 6 bases, leaving 16 bases between the germline ends. CDR3 size: 15 residues. CDR3 amino acids: CASSHRQDSAGELFF. CDR3 nucleotides: TGCGCCAGCAGCCACCGACAGGATAGTGCCGGGGAGCTGTTTTTT. Combining the CDR3 with reference TRBV5-1 and TRBJ2-2 gives the whole variable domain KAGVTQTPRYLIKTRGQQVTLSCSPISGHRSVSWYQQTPGQGLQFLFEYFSETQRNKGNFPGRFSGRQFSNSRSEMNVSTLELGDSALYLCASSHRQDSAGELFFGEGSRLTVL.

This clonotype has at least ten counts. The rearrangement links TRBV12-3 or TRBV12-4 to TRBJ1-1; D is undetermined. The CDR3 has 14 residues. V lost 3 bases and J lost 2, with 10 bases in between. The CDR3 here is CASSFGQVNTEAFF. The DNA for the CDR3 is TGTGCCAGCAGTTTTGGGCAGGTTAACACTGAAGCTTTCTTT.

This clonotype was seen ten or more times. The rearrangement joins TRBV6-1 to TRBJ2-5, with D unclear. Between the trimmed V and J ends, which lost 5 bases and 1 base, there was a span of 8 bases. This CDR3 is 13 amino acids long. Per the germline V gene, CDR1 is MNHNS and CDR2 is SASEGT. The CDR3 DNA reads as TGTGCCAGCAGTAAACATCCCCAAGAGACCCAGTACTTC. As protein: CASSKHPQETQYF.

V is TRBV3-1 and J is TRBJ2-7, with a tentative D call TRBD1 (5 bases). The CDR3 has 14 residues. Germline values: CDR1 LGHDT, CDR2 YNNKEL (reference sequence). V shed 0 bases and J shed 0 bases, with 6 bases lying between them. The CDR3, as DNA: TGTGCCAGCAGCCAAGATGGACACTCCTACGAGCAGTACTTC. Translation: CASSQDGHSYEQYF.

This clonotype was picked up many times. This chain links TRBV28 with TRBJ1-1; D may be TRBD1 (6 bases). Germline loops: CDR1 MDHEN, CDR2 SYDVKM. The CDR3 loop spans 15 amino acids. The germline V and J ends were trimmed by 7 bases and 0 bases, with 15 bases remaining between them. The CDR3 DNA is TGTGCCAGCACAGGCGGACAGTACATGAACACTGAAGCTTTCTTT. Amino acids: CASTGGQYMNTEAFF.

This clonotype came up many times. The chain carries TRBV30 and TRBJ2-1, with 9 bases fitting TRBD2. The CDR3 sequence is 14 residues long. The trim removed 5 bases at V and 3 bases at J, leaving 5 bases unmatched. In germline, CDR1 is GTSNPN, CDR2 SVGIG (reference sequence). The CDR3 is CAWGSGGNYNEQFF. The CDR3 DNA is TGTGCCTGGGGTAGCGGGGGAAACTACAATGAGCAGTTCTTC.

This clonotype was counted a few times. The gene calls are TRBV20-1 and TRBJ2-1; D not certain. CDR1 and CDR2 (germline): DFQATT, SNEGSKA (reference sequence). CDR3 size: 16 residues. The V end lost 0 bases, the J end lost 0 bases, and 12 bases lay between the germline ends. The CDR3 coding sequence is TGCAGTGCTAGAGATTTCGGGCAAAGCTCCTACAATGAGCAGTTCTTC. Translating gives CSARDFGQSSYNEQFF.

This clonotype has at least ten counts. The chain joins TRBV20-1 to TRBJ2-7; D is tentatively TRBD1 or TRBD2 (6 bases each). V lost 0 bases and J lost 0, with 12 bases in between. CDR1 is DFQATT and CDR2 is SNEGSKA in the germline V gene (reference sequence). The CDR3 covers 15 residues. CDR3: CSARDWGASSYEQYF. DNA of the CDR3: TGCAGTGCTAGAGATTGGGGGGCCAGCTCCTACGAGCAGTACTTC.

On this clonotype itself: This could be a read error, since a much larger clone is one nucleotide away. This chain connects TRBV28 to TRBJ2-7, with 8 bases lining up with TRBD1. Germline CDR1 reads MDHEN; CDR2 reads SYDVKM. CDR3 size: 15 residues. The CDR3 sequence is CAGSFRGQASYEQYF. In DNA, the CDR3 is TGTGCCGGCAGTTTTAGGGGACAGGCGTCGTACGAGCAGTACTTC.